A selection of T cell receptor beta chains follows, all from one sample in a study of metastatic and nonmetastatic thyroid tumors. MiXCR re-clonotyped the PCR reads for TCRdb. The repertoire holds 13,000 or so clones, with 20% to 30% as singletons. The sequenced sample was tumor tissue. The receptors here all came from a female donor with papillary thyroid cancer or a benign thyroid nodule (not recorded which). Some clones in this sample may be carry-over from other donors' samples. CDR3s include the opening cysteine and the closing phenylalanine or tryptophan. The order of the fields is CDR3 protein, CDR3 DNA, J gene, clone size, V gene, CDR3 length, D gene. The D gene is left open where the match is weak. Part of the rows lack a size; the others show once, few, many or a class for expanded clones.

CDR3 protein: CSPMNRDRDEQFF
CDR3 DNA: TGCAGCCCGATGAACCGGGACAGGGACGAGCAGTTCTTC
J gene: TRBJ2-1
clone size: many
V gene: TRBV20-1
CDR3 length: 13
D gene: TRBD1

CDR3 protein: CSSSDSTGRGQPQHF
CDR3 DNA: TGTTCCAGCAGTGACTCGACAGGACGGGGTCAGCCCCAGCATTTT
J gene: TRBJ1-5
clone size: few
V gene: TRBV6-4
CDR3 length: 15
D gene: -

CDR3 protein: CAWSVGFTGELFF
CDR3 DNA: TGTGCCTGGAGTGTAGGTTTCACCGGGGAGCTGTTTTTT
J gene: TRBJ2-2
clone size: -
V gene: TRBV30
CDR3 length: 13
D gene: -

CDR3 protein: CASSVGTSDLETQYF
CDR3 DNA: TGTGCCAGCAGCGTAGGGACTAGCGATCTCGAGACCCAGTACTTC
J gene: TRBJ2-5
clone size: many
V gene: TRBV9
CDR3 length: 15
D gene: TRBD2

CDR3 protein: CASSQERPAPQETQYF
CDR3 DNA: TGCGCCAGCAGCCAAGAAAGACCTGCACCACAAGAGACCCAGTACTTC
J gene: TRBJ2-5
clone size: medium-sized
V gene: TRBV4-1
CDR3 length: 16
D gene: -

CDR3 protein: CASSPKETQYF
CDR3 DNA: TGTGCCAGCTCACCGAAAGAGACCCAGTACTTC
J gene: TRBJ2-5
clone size: many
V gene: TRBV18
CDR3 length: 11
D gene: -

CDR3 protein: CASSHTTYEQYF
CDR3 DNA: TGTGCCAGCAGCCATACTACCTACGAGCAGTACTTC
J gene: TRBJ2-7
clone size: many
V gene: TRBV3-1
CDR3 length: 12
D gene: -

CDR3 protein: CAWSIRGYEQYF
CDR3 DNA: TGTGCCTGGAGTATTAGGGGGTACGAGCAGTACTTC
J gene: TRBJ2-7
clone size: -
V gene: TRBV30
CDR3 length: 12
D gene: -

CDR3 protein: CAIKSENQPQHF
CDR3 DNA: TGTGCCATCAAGTCAGAGAATCAGCCCCAGCATTTT
J gene: TRBJ1-5
clone size: -
V gene: TRBV10-3
CDR3 length: 12
D gene: -

CDR3 protein: CVSSYSASYEQYF
CDR3 DNA: TGTGTCAGCAGTTACTCGGCCTCCTACGAGCAGTACTTC
J gene: TRBJ2-7
clone size: -
V gene: TRBV6-5
CDR3 length: 13
D gene: -

CDR3 protein: CASSIWSSYNEQFF
CDR3 DNA: TGTGCCAGCAGTATCTGGAGCTCCTACAATGAGCAGTTCTTC
J gene: TRBJ2-1
clone size: few
V gene: TRBV6-2/TRBV6-3
CDR3 length: 14
D gene: -

CDR3 protein: CASREHQGESNQPQHF
CDR3 DNA: TGTGCCAGCAGAGAGCATCAGGGTGAGAGCAATCAGCCCCAGCATTTT
J gene: TRBJ1-5
clone size: medium-sized
V gene: TRBV6-1
CDR3 length: 16
D gene: -

CDR3 protein: CSVRLVGYEQYF
CDR3 DNA: TGCAGCGTTCGGCTAGTGGGCTACGAGCAGTACTTC
J gene: TRBJ2-7
clone size: medium-sized
V gene: TRBV29-1
CDR3 length: 12
D gene: -

CDR3 protein: CASSMSLADEQFF
CDR3 DNA: TGTGCCAGTAGTATGAGCCTAGCAGATGAGCAGTTCTTC
J gene: TRBJ2-1
clone size: many
V gene: TRBV19
CDR3 length: 13
D gene: -

CDR3 protein: CASSYSNGVLLF
CDR3 DNA: TGTGCCAGCAGTTACTCGAATGGGGTTCTGCTTTTT
J gene: TRBJ1-4
clone size: few
V gene: TRBV6-2/TRBV6-3
CDR3 length: 12
D gene: -

CDR3 protein: CASTSGQETQYF
CDR3 DNA: TGTGCCAGCACTTCGGGGCAAGAGACCCAGTACTTC
J gene: TRBJ2-5
clone size: -
V gene: TRBV7-8
CDR3 length: 12
D gene: -

CDR3 protein: CASSLQGVNTEAFF
CDR3 DNA: TGTGCCAGCAGTTTACAGGGGGTTAACACTGAAGCTTTCTTT
J gene: TRBJ1-1
clone size: many
V gene: TRBV12-3/TRBV12-4
CDR3 length: 14
D gene: TRBD1

CDR3 protein: CASSYNGENSPLHF
CDR3 DNA: TGTGCCAGCAGTTACAACGGGGAGAACTCACCCCTCCACTTT
J gene: TRBJ1-6
clone size: large
V gene: TRBV6-5
CDR3 length: 14
D gene: -

CDR3 protein: CAGKGTGGDPEAFF
CDR3 DNA: TGTGCCGGCAAGGGTACGGGTGGAGACCCTGAAGCTTTCTTT
J gene: TRBJ1-1
clone size: medium-sized
V gene: TRBV6-1
CDR3 length: 14
D gene: -

CDR3 protein: CASSLGSNEQFF
CDR3 DNA: TGTGCCAGCAGCTTAGGCTCCAATGAGCAGTTCTTC
J gene: TRBJ2-1
clone size: -
V gene: TRBV5-6
CDR3 length: 12
D gene: -

CDR3 protein: CASSLGTGTGNTEAFF
CDR3 DNA: TGTGCCAGCAGTTTAGGGACAGGGACCGGGAACACTGAAGCTTTCTTT
J gene: TRBJ1-1
clone size: many
V gene: TRBV12-3/TRBV12-4
CDR3 length: 16
D gene: TRBD1

CDR3 protein: CASSMGLGRYEQYF
CDR3 DNA: TGTGCCAGTAGTATGGGCCTAGGGAGGTACGAGCAGTACTTC
J gene: TRBJ2-7
clone size: -
V gene: TRBV19
CDR3 length: 14
D gene: -

CDR3 protein: CAHYTRWNGELFF
CDR3 DNA: TGTGCCCATTACACAAGGTGGAACGGGGAGCTGTTTTTT
J gene: TRBJ2-2
clone size: many
V gene: TRBV9
CDR3 length: 13
D gene: -

CDR3 protein: CASSLVLGGGAVNEQFF
CDR3 DNA: TGTGCCAGCAGCTTGGTCCTTGGAGGGGGGGCCGTGAATGAGCAGTTCTTC
J gene: TRBJ2-1
clone size: -
V gene: TRBV5-1
CDR3 length: 17
D gene: -

CDR3 protein: CAWSRGGEAGNEQFF
CDR3 DNA: TGTGCCTGGTCGAGGGGGGGAGAGGCGGGCAATGAGCAGTTCTTC
J gene: TRBJ2-1
clone size: many
V gene: TRBV30
CDR3 length: 15
D gene: -

CDR3 protein: CASSPIPGQGNYEQYF
CDR3 DNA: TGCGCCAGCAGCCCCATACCCGGACAGGGGAATTACGAGCAGTACTTC
J gene: TRBJ2-7
clone size: medium-sized
V gene: TRBV4-1
CDR3 length: 16
D gene: TRBD1

CDR3 protein: CASSFGQASSYEQYF
CDR3 DNA: TGTGCCAGCAGTTTCGGCCAGGCCAGCTCCTACGAGCAGTACTTC
J gene: TRBJ2-7
clone size: -
V gene: TRBV28
CDR3 length: 15
D gene: -

CDR3 protein: CSSTPYGSTVFTDTQYF
CDR3 DNA: TGCAGTTCCACTCCGTACGGGAGTACAGTGTTTACGGATACGCAGTATTTT
J gene: TRBJ2-3
clone size: -
V gene: TRBV20-1
CDR3 length: 17
D gene: -

CDR3 protein: CASSLGGGTGGRAFHF
CDR3 DNA: TGTGCCAGCAGCTTAGGAGGAGGGACAGGGGGCCGGGCATTCCACTTT
J gene: TRBJ1-6
clone size: -
V gene: TRBV11-2
CDR3 length: 16
D gene: TRBD1

CDR3 protein: CASSMPGTGGNYGYTF
CDR3 DNA: TGTGCCAGTAGTATGCCCGGGACAGGCGGCAACTATGGCTACACCTTC
J gene: TRBJ1-2
clone size: medium-sized
V gene: TRBV19
CDR3 length: 16
D gene: TRBD1

CDR3 protein: CASSPGSANYGYTF
CDR3 DNA: TGTGCCAGCAGCCCGGGCAGTGCTAACTACGGCTACACCTTC
J gene: TRBJ1-2
clone size: few
V gene: TRBV28
CDR3 length: 14
D gene: -

CDR3 protein: CSASRNTLNNSPLHF
CDR3 DNA: TGCAGTGCTAGTAGGAATACGTTAAATAATTCACCCCTCCACTTT
J gene: TRBJ1-6
clone size: -
V gene: TRBV20-1
CDR3 length: 15
D gene: -

CDR3 protein: CAWSLDGRLTEAFF
CDR3 DNA: TGTGCCTGGAGCCTCGACGGGAGGCTAACTGAAGCTTTCTTT
J gene: TRBJ1-1
clone size: many
V gene: TRBV30
CDR3 length: 14
D gene: -

CDR3 protein: CATSDSLEANEQFF
CDR3 DNA: TGTGCCACCAGTGATTCATTAGAAGCGAATGAGCAGTTCTTC
J gene: TRBJ2-1
clone size: many
V gene: TRBV24-1
CDR3 length: 14
D gene: -

CDR3 protein: CASSLQGPNYGYTF
CDR3 DNA: TGTGCCAGCAGTTTGCAGGGCCCAAACTATGGCTACACCTTC
J gene: TRBJ1-2
clone size: few
V gene: TRBV12-3/TRBV12-4
CDR3 length: 14
D gene: -

CDR3 protein: CASSQGTEGYTF
CDR3 DNA: TGTGCCAGCAGCCAAGGGACGGAAGGCTACACCTTC
J gene: TRBJ1-2
clone size: medium-sized
V gene: TRBV3-1
CDR3 length: 12
D gene: -

CDR3 protein: CASSSSGIQHF
CDR3 DNA: -
J gene: TRBJ1-5
clone size: -
V gene: TRBV28
CDR3 length: 11
D gene: -